This record looks at one T cell receptor beta chain sequence and its context. Method: immunoSEQ multiplex PCR; TCRdb's copy keeps in-frame clones and lacks some. The sample has approximately 58,000 clones; about 87% are singletons. The data stem from a study of control samples from healthy donors and cancer patients. CDR1 and CDR2 from the germline V gene are MNHEY and SMNVEV (reference sequence). V was clipped by 3 bases and J by 1 base, with 9 bases between them. This CDR3 has 15 amino acids. This sequence originates from a woman aged 55-69 years with lung cancer. The sequencing sample was made of PBMCs. This rearrangement joins TRBV27 to TRBJ2-2; D perhaps matches TRBD1 (5 bases). CDR3 loop: CASSFHQGNTGELFF. The CDR3 DNA reads TGTGCCAGCAGTTTTCACCAGGGGAACACCGGGGAGCTGTTTTTT.